Sequencing of this T cell receptor beta chain was carried out in a study of blood T cell repertoires in COVID-19. The germline gives CDR1 MGHRA, CDR2 YSYEKL. The CDR3 is 14 amino acids. V lost 3 bases and J lost 5; bases outside the gene matches: 2. The protocol was immunoSEQ multiplex PCR, while the TCRdb copy is restricted to in-frame clones and leaves out a portion. The table records 50,000 to 80,000 clones, just over 85% of them present only once. Sequencing input: peripheral blood. V gene TRBV4-1 combines with J gene TRBJ2-5; TRBD2 matches 11 bases. The source of this sequence is a middle-aged man with active COVID-19. The CDR3 reads CASSHRLAGETQYF. DNA of the CDR3: TGCGCCAGCAGCCACCGACTAGCGGGGGAGACCCAGTACTTC.